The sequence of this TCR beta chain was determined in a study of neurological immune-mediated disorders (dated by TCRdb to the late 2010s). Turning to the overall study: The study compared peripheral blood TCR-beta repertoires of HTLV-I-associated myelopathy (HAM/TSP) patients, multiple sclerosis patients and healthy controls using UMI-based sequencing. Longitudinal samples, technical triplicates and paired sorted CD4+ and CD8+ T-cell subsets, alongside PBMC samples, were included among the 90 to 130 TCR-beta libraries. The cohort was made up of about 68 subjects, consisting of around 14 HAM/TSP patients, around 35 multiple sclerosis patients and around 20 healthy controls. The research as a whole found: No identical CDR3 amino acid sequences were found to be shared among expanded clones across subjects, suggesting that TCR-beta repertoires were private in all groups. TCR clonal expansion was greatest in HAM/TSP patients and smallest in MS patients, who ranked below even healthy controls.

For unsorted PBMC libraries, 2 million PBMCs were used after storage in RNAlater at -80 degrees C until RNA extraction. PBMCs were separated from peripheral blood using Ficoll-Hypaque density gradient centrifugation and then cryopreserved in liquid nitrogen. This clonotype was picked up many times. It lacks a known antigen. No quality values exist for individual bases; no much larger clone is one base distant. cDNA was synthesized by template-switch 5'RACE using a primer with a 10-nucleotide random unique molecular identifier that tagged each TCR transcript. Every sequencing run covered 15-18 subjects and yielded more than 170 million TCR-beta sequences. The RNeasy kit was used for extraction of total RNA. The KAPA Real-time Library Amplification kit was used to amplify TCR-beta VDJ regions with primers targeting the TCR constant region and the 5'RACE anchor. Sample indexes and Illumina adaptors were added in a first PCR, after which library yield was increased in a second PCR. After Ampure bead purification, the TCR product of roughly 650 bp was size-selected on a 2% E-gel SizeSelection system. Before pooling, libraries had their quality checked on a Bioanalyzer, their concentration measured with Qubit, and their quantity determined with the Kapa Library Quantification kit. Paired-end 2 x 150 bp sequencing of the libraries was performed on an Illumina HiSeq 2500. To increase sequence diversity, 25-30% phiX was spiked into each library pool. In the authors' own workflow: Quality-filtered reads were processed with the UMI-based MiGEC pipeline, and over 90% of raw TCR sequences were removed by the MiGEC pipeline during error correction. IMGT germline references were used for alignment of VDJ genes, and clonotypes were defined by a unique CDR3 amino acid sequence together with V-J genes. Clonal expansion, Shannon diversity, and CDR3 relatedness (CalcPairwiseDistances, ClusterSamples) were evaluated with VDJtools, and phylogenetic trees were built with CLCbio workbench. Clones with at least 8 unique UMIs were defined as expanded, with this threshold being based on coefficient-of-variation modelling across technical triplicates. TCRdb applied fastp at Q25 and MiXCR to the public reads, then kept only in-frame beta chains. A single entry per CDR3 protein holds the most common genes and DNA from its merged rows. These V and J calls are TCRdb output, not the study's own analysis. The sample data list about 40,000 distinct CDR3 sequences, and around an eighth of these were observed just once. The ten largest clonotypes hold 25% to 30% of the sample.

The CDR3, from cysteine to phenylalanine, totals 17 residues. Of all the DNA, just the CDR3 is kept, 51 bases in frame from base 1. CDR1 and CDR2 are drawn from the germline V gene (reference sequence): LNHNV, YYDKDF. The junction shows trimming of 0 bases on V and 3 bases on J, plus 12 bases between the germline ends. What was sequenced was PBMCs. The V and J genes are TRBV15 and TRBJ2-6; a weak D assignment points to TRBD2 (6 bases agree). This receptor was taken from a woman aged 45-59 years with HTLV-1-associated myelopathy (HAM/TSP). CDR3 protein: CATSRDIGGVGANVLTF. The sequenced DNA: TGTGCCACCAGCAGAGATATCGGGGGAGTTGGGGCCAACGTCCTGACTTTC.